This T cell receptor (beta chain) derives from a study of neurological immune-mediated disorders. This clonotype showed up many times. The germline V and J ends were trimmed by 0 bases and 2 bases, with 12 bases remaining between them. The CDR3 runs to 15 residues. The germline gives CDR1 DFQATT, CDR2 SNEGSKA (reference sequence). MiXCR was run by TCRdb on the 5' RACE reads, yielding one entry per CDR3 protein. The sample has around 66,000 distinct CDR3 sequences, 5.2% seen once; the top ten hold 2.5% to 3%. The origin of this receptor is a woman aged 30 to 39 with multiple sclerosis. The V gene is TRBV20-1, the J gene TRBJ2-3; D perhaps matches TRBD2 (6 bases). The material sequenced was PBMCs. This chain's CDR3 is CSARDRRGFTDTQYF. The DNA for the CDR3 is TGCAGTGCTAGAGATCGGAGGGGATTCACAGATACGCAGTATTTT.